The rows below give T cell receptor beta chains drawn from one sample of a study of shared clonotypes between healthy human individuals. Some clones are missing from TCRdb's copy, which holds only in-frame ones; the method was immunoSEQ multiplex PCR. The sample carries 2 million or so clones, about 95% recorded once. Sample: naive CD8+ T cells sorted from blood. These receptors all stem from a man between 18 and 35 years old in good health. CDR3s include the opening cysteine and the closing phenylalanine or tryptophan. A D gene is named only where the DNA matches it firmly. Some rows mark clone size as missing; the rest say once, few, many or name a class of expanded clone.

>.|TRBV6-5|TRBJ1-1|TRBD1
CASSYTGTAGVTEAFF
TGTGCCAGCAGTTACACTGGGACAGCCGGGGTCACTGAAGCTTTCTTT
>.|TRBV7-9|TRBJ2-7|TRBD1
CASRGDRVGEQYF
TGTGCCAGCAGGGGGGACAGGGTGGGCGAGCAGTACTTC
>few|TRBV6-5|TRBJ1-2|TRBD1
CASGTAYGYTF
TGTGCCAGCGGGACAGCCTATGGCTACACCTTC
>.|TRBV5-5|TRBJ1-3|TRBD1
CASSLDRASGNTIYF
TGTGCCAGCAGCCTCGACAGGGCCTCTGGAAACACCATATATTTT
>few|TRBV19|TRBJ1-6|.
CASNFGVGSNSPLHF
TGTGCCAGTAACTTCGGGGTTGGCAGTAATTCACCCCTCCACTTT
>.|TRBV5-6|TRBJ2-1|TRBD2
CASSSGTSGRDNEQFF
TGTGCCAGCAGCTCAGGGACTAGCGGGAGAGACAATGAGCAGTTCTTC
>.|TRBV29-1|TRBJ1-1|TRBD1
CSVERLVGGGGTEAFF
TGCAGCGTTGAGCGTTTAGTAGGGGGCGGGGGCACTGAAGCTTTCTTT
>.|TRBV7-9|TRBJ2-3|.
CASSPVLGTDTQYF
TGTGCCAGCAGCCCCGTACTAGGGACAGATACGCAGTATTTT
>.|TRBV9|TRBJ2-3|TRBD2
CASSVTGLPPDTQYF
TGTGCCAGCAGCGTGACGGGACTACCTCCAGATACGCAGTATTTT
>.|TRBV7-9|TRBJ1-6|TRBD1
CASSARQGLDSPLHF
TGTGCCAGCAGCGCCCGACAGGGGCTAGATTCACCCCTCCACTTT
>.|TRBV30|TRBJ2-3|.
CALNGASTDTQYF
TGTGCCTTAAATGGCGCGAGCACAGATACGCAGTATTTT
>.|TRBV4-1|TRBJ1-2|.
CASSQVGGRVDGYTF
TGCGCCAGCAGCCAAGTGGGAGGCAGGGTCGATGGCTACACCTTC
>.|TRBV7-9|TRBJ1-4|.
CASSFIRGPTNEKLFF
TGTGCCAGCAGCTTTATCAGGGGCCCAACTAATGAAAAACTGTTTTTT
>.|TRBV6-4|TRBJ1-2|TRBD1
CASSDPWTGGYTF
TGTGCCAGCAGTGACCCGTGGACAGGTGGCTACACCTTC
>.|TRBV10-3|TRBJ2-3|TRBD1
CAISESTGGTDTQYF
TGTGCCATCAGTGAGTCTACAGGGGGCACAGATACGCAGTATTTT
>.|TRBV10-1|TRBJ2-5|.
CARPGPGETQYF
TGCGCCAGACCGGGACCCGGGGAGACCCAGTACTTC
>.|TRBV4-1|TRBJ2-4|.
CASSPEGGLAKNIQYF
TGCGCCAGCAGCCCCGAGGGGGGACTAGCCAAAAACATTCAGTACTTC
>.|TRBV7-9|TRBJ2-7|.
CASSLLGRPTYEQYF
TGTGCCAGCAGCTTATTGGGCAGGCCCACCTACGAGCAGTACTTC
>.|TRBV5-1|TRBJ2-3|.
CASRGGDMDTQYF
TGCGCCAGCAGGGGCGGGGACATGGATACGCAGTATTTT
>.|TRBV30|TRBJ2-7|.
CAYNFRASYEQYF
TGTGCCTACAACTTCAGGGCGTCCTACGAGCAGTACTTC
>.|TRBV14|TRBJ2-3|.
CASSQDSGPLTTDTQYF
TGTGCCAGCAGCCAAGATTCGGGACCCCTTACCACAGATACGCAGTATTTT
>.|TRBV13|TRBJ2-2|.
CASRTFGTGELFF
TGTGCCAGCAGGACCTTCGGGACAGGGGAGCTGTTTTTT
>.|TRBV10-3|TRBJ1-1|.
CASGTHASRDTEAFF
TGTGCCAGCGGGACCCACGCAAGTAGGGACACTGAAGCTTTCTTT
>.|TRBV5-8|TRBJ2-1|TRBD2
CASSWGLAGGHEQFF
TGTGCCAGCAGCTGGGGACTAGCGGGAGGACATGAGCAGTTCTTC
>.|TRBV2|TRBJ2-7|.
CASSGAGIGESYEQYF
TGTGCCAGCAGTGGAGCAGGGATTGGGGAGTCCTACGAGCAGTACTTC
>once|TRBV7-2|TRBJ2-5|TRBD2
CASSLERGGQETQYF
TGTGCCAGCAGCTTAGAGCGGGGGGGCCAAGAGACCCAGTACTTC
>.|TRBV11-2|TRBJ2-1|TRBD1
CASSSDRYNEQFF
TGTGCCAGCAGCTCGGACAGGTACAATGAGCAGTTCTTC
>.|TRBV29-1|TRBJ2-7|TRBD1
CSVNRDSSYEQYF
TGCAGCGTCAACCGGGACAGTTCCTACGAGCAGTACTTC
>once|TRBV7-6|TRBJ2-5|.
CASSLAYVEETQYF
TGTGCCAGCAGCTTAGCGTATGTAGAAGAGACCCAGTACTTC
>.|TRBV11-2|TRBJ2-7|.
CASSFGGQREQYF
TGTGCCAGCAGCTTCGGGGGTCAGAGAGAGCAGTACTTC
>.|TRBV6-6|TRBJ1-6|.
CASTGGNRSPLHF
TGTGCCAGCACCGGGGGGAATCGCTCACCCCTCCACTTT
>.|TRBV13|TRBJ2-7|.
CASSPPSSYEQYF
TGTGCCAGCAGCCCACCGAGCTCCTACGAGCAGTACTTC
>.|TRBV6-6|TRBJ2-6|.
CASRLVGGANVLTF
TGTGCTAGCCGCCTAGTTGGTGGGGCCAACGTCCTGACTTTC
>once|TRBV19|TRBJ2-7|.
CASSVLDSRYEQYF
TGTGCCAGTAGCGTACTGGACTCACGCTACGAGCAGTACTTC
>.|TRBV7-8|TRBJ2-5|.
CASSLSIGPQETQYF
TGTGCCAGCAGCCTTAGTATCGGGCCCCAAGAGACCCAGTACTTC
>.|TRBV27|TRBJ2-7|TRBD1
CASSLGQGAPYEQYF
TGTGCCAGCAGTTTAGGACAGGGGGCCCCCTACGAGCAGTACTTC
>few|TRBV7-9|TRBJ2-7|.
CASSSQGPYEQYF
TGTGCCAGCAGCTCCCAGGGCCCCTACGAGCAGTACTTC